The 29 T cell receptor beta chains below come from one sample, sequenced in a study of blood T cell repertoires in COVID-19. Measured with immunoSEQ multiplex PCR; TCRdb has only the in-frame clones, and not every one. The repertoire holds approximately 280,000 clones, around 84% seen once, with 2% to 3% in the top ten. The sample was PBMCs or T cells enriched from blood (not recorded which). The receptors were sampled from a woman between 50 and 59 years old who had recovered from COVID-19.

The chain carries TRBV5-8 and TRBJ2-5; D remains ambiguous. Germline values: CDR1 SGHTS, CDR2 YDEGEE. This CDR3 contains 14 residues. Trimming took 2 bases from V and 0 from J, leaving 8 bases between them. The CDR3 reads CASSFAGYQETQYF. The CDR3 DNA reads as TGTGCCAGCAGCTTTGCAGGCTACCAAGAGACCCAGTACTTC.

The gene calls are TRBV28 and TRBJ1-6, with D possibly being TRBD1 (6 bases). Trimming removed 6 bases from V and 8 bases from J, with 11 bases in between. The germline gives CDR1 MDHEN, CDR2 SYDVKM. The CDR3 is 13 residues long. The CDR3 is CASSGGAYSPLHF. As DNA, the CDR3 is TGTGCCAGCAGCGGGGGGGCTTATTCACCCCTCCACTTT.

This chain joins TRBV1 and TRBJ2-1; the table calls TRBD2, which could not be checked here. TRBV1 is classified as a pseudogene. This CDR3 comprises 18 residues. Here the CDR3 reads CTSSQGGRSGEIRNEQFF. The DNA of the CDR3 is TGCACCAGCAGCCAGGGGGGACGGAGCGGGGAGATTCGGAATGAGCAGTTCTTC.

This chain connects TRBV4-1 to TRBJ1-5, with 7 bases identical to TRBD1. Losses at the gene ends were 4 bases for V and 0 bases for J; bases not matched to a gene: 6. CDR3 size: 16 residues. CDR1 is MGHRA, CDR2 YSYEKL, per germline. CDR3 residues: CASSPQGVPSNQPQHF. The CDR3 nucleotides read TGCGCCAGCAGCCCTCAGGGGGTTCCTAGCAATCAGCCCCAGCATTTT.

The V gene is TRBV4-2, the J gene TRBJ1-4; tentatively, D is TRBD1 (6 bases). CDR1 is LGHNA, CDR2 YNFKEQ, per germline. CDR3 length: 15 amino acids. V dropped 0 bases and J dropped 4 bases, with 9 bases sitting between them. CDR3 region: CASSQDRQVNEKLFF. CDR3 nucleotides: TGTGCCAGCAGCCAAGATAGACAGGTTAATGAAAAACTGTTTTTT.

The chain joins TRBV27 to TRBJ1-1; TRBD1 aligns across 9 bases. Germline CDR1 and CDR2: MNHEY and SMNVEV (reference sequence). This CDR3 has 15 residues. V trimming: 3 bases; J trimming: 1 base; junction bases outside the gene matches: 3. The CDR3 reads CASSFAGQGNTEAFF. As DNA, the CDR3 is TGTGCCAGCAGTTTCGCGGGACAGGGGAACACTGAAGCTTTCTTT.

The gene calls are TRBV15 and TRBJ1-5; D is uncertain. Trimming took 5 bases from V and 3 from J, leaving 5 bases between them. CDR1 is LNHNV and CDR2 is YYDKDF in the germline V gene (reference sequence). The CDR3 runs to 12 residues. The CDR3 reads CATSRFNQPQHF. DNA of the CDR3: TGTGCCACCAGCCGTTTCAATCAGCCCCAGCATTTT.

This sequence joins TRBV6-5 and TRBJ1-2, with 11 bases aligning to TRBD1. The germline CDR1 and CDR2 sequences are MNHEY and SVGAGI. This CDR3 has 13 residues. V shed 6 bases and J 5 bases; nucleotides not matched to a gene: 2. CDR3 in amino acids: CASSWDRGYGYTF. CDR3 nucleotide sequence: TGTGCCAGCAGCTGGGACAGGGGGTATGGCTACACCTTC.

The chain carries TRBV29-1 and TRBJ1-2; 10 bases match TRBD1. V trimming: 2 bases; J trimming: 6 bases; junction bases outside the gene matches: 3. The CDR3 runs 13 residues. CDR1 SQVTM and CDR2 ANQGSEA come from the germline V gene. The CDR3 reads CSVETGTGDGYTF. For the CDR3, the DNA is TGCAGCGTTGAAACCGGGACAGGGGATGGCTACACCTTC.

The sample holds one count of this clone. This chain connects TRBV2 to TRBJ1-1; D is ambiguous. This CDR3 has 13 residues. CDR1 is SNHLY, CDR2 FYNNEI, per germline. The V and J ends lost 5 bases and 1 base respectively, with 8 bases between them. CDR3 loop: CASSRSGNTEAFF. The CDR3 region has the DNA TGTGCCAGCAGTAGGTCAGGGAACACTGAAGCTTTCTTT.

The rearrangement uses TRBV15 and TRBJ2-7; 9 bases are a match to TRBD1. This CDR3 has 15 amino acids. Germline loops: CDR1 LNHNV, CDR2 YYDKDF (reference sequence). J gave up 5 bases and V 2 bases, and 7 bases lay outside the gene matches. Here the CDR3 DNA reads TGTGCCACCAGCAGAAACTTACAGGGGGCGGACGAGCAGTACTTC. Protein product: CATSRNLQGADEQYF.

The chain joins TRBV5-1 to TRBJ1-4; tentative D call: TRBD1 (6 bases). The length of the CDR3 is 15 residues. Germline CDR1 SGHRS, CDR2 YFSETQ. The ends were cut back, 0 bases at V and 4 bases at J, with 10 bases in the middle. The CDR3 DNA follows: TGCGCCAGCAGCTTGGAGGACAGATTTAATGAAAAACTGTTTTTT. Amino acids: CASSLEDRFNEKLFF. The whole variable domain, remainder taken from reference TRBV5-1 and TRBJ1-4, is KAGVTQTPRYLIKTRGQQVTLSCSPISGHRSVSWYQQTPGQGLQFLFEYFSETQRNKGNFPGRFSGRQFSNSRSEMNVSTLELGDSALYLCASSLEDRFNEKLFFGSGTQLSVL.

This clone was counted a single time. The chain couples TRBV5-1 to TRBJ1-2, with D unclear. Trimming shortened V by 4 bases and J by 0 bases, and 10 bases separated the two germline ends. The CDR3 consists of 14 residues. CDR1 is SGHRS and CDR2 is YFSETQ in the germline V gene. The CDR3 region is CASSPRVANYGYTF. The CDR3 DNA sequence: TGCGCCAGCAGCCCCCGGGTCGCTAACTATGGCTACACCTTC.

This clone showed up just once. The rearrangement links TRBV6-5 to TRBJ1-2, with D possibly TRBD1 on 5 matching bases. The CDR3 extends over 13 amino acids. CDR1 and CDR2 from the germline V gene are MNHEY and SVGAGI. With 5 bases removed from V and 1 base from J, the gap between germline ends came to 8 bases. CDR3 DNA: TGTGCCAGCAGTCTGGGGGGTAACTATGGCTACACCTTC. As protein: CASSLGGNYGYTF.

The rearrangement uses TRBV23-1 and TRBJ2-7, with 9 bases fitting TRBD1. TRBV23-1 is treated as an ORF (open reading frame) with a function not yet certain. After removal of 0 bases from V and 7 bases from J, the junction contained 10 bases not matched to a gene. The CDR3 runs 16 residues. Here the CDR3 reads CASSQSSGQGVGEQYF. DNA of the CDR3: TGCGCCAGCAGTCAATCCTCGGGACAGGGTGTGGGTGAGCAGTACTTC.

The rearrangement uses TRBV18 and TRBJ2-1; 13 bases are shared with TRBD2. This CDR3 contains 17 residues. The V gene's germline CDR1 is KGHSH and CDR2 LQKENI. Unmatched junction bases numbered 1, after V lost 2 bases and J lost 0 bases. The CDR3, as DNA: TGTGCCAGCTCACCAGGGACTAGCGGGGCCTCCTACAATGAGCAGTTCTTC. This sequence encodes CASSPGTSGASYNEQFF.

This chain uses TRBV30 with TRBJ1-2; 8 nucleotides match TRBD1. The V gene's germline CDR1 is GTSNPN and CDR2 SVGIG (reference sequence). The CDR3 has 12 residues. With V trimmed by 4 bases and J by 8 bases, 6 bases remained unmatched. The CDR3 nucleotides read TGTGCCTGGAATGGACAGGGAGACGGCTACACCTTC. It specifies CAWNGQGDGYTF.

V gene TRBV7-2 combines with J gene TRBJ2-2; 11 bases match TRBD1. V dropped 3 bases and J dropped 7; count of bases not matched to a gene: 4. CDR1 and CDR2 (germline): SGHTA, FQGNSA. The CDR3 spans 15 residues. The CDR3 is CASSLGQGDNGELFF. CDR3 DNA sequence: TGTGCCAGCAGCTTGGGACAGGGGGATAACGGGGAGCTGTTTTTT.

V and J are TRBV2 and TRBJ2-3; D is uncertain. This CDR3 is 13 amino acids long. V lost 6 bases to trimming and J lost 2 bases, with 9 bases between them. Germline V gives CDR1 SNHLY, CDR2 FYNNEI. The CDR3 DNA reads as TGTGCCAGCAGCGAGGAGAACACAGATACGCAGTATTTT. Its translation is CASSEENTDTQYF.

The gene calls are TRBV18 and TRBJ1-1; D is unclear. The CDR3 runs 16 residues. Germline assignment: CDR1 KGHSH and CDR2 LQKENI. V shed 2 bases and J shed 5 bases, with 18 bases lying between them. Written as DNA, the CDR3 is TGTGCCAGCTCACCAGGTCAGCTTCGGGTCGGGACTGAAGCTTTCTTT. Amino acid sequence: CASSPGQLRVGTEAFF.

This clone was seen a single time. The V gene is TRBV16, the J gene TRBJ1-1; a possible D gene is TRBD1 (6 bases). V was clipped by 4 bases and J by 5 bases, with 17 bases between them. Per the germline V gene, CDR1 is KGHSY and CDR2 is FQNENV. The CDR3 is 15 residues long. In DNA, the CDR3 is TGTGCCAGCAGCCCTCAGGGGATCTCAGGGACTGAAGCTTTCTTT. Its translation: CASSPQGISGTEAFF.

The DNA for the CDR3 is TGTGCCAGCAGCGAACAGGGGGCCAGGAGTCAGCCCCAGCATTTT. Amino acid sequence: CASSEQGARSQPQHF. The chain combines TRBV2 with TRBJ1-5; 9 bases are a match to TRBD1. The V and J ends lost 6 bases and 6 bases, in that order; junction bases with no gene match: 9. The germline V gene encodes CDR1 SNHLY and CDR2 FYNNEI. The CDR3 is made up of 15 amino acids.

V usage is TRBV20-1 and J usage is TRBJ1-1; D unclear. The V end lost 5 bases, the J end lost 7 bases, and 11 bases lay between the germline ends. Looked up from germline, CDR1 is DFQATT and CDR2 is SNEGSKA (reference sequence). The CDR3 consists of 11 residues. Written as DNA, the CDR3 is TGCAGTGCTCTCCGACTCCATGAAGCTTTCTTT. Translation gives CSALRLHEAFF.

As for this clone: Other DNA sequences in this sample translate to the same CDR3. V is TRBV24-1 and J is TRBJ1-4; D gene ambiguous. Per germline, CDR1 KGHDR and CDR2 SFDVKD. The V end was cut by 3 bases, the J end by 7 bases, with 5 bases between. The CDR3 length is 12 residues. This CDR3 reads CATSDPGEKLFF. CDR3 sequence (DNA): TGTGCCACCAGTGATCCGGGTGAAAAACTGTTTTTT.

The V and J genes are TRBV6-6 and TRBJ2-7; the match to TRBD2 covers 7 bases. Trimming took 2 bases from V and 4 from J; bases not matched to a gene: 2. Germline loops: CDR1 MNHNY, CDR2 SVGAGI (reference sequence). This CDR3 has 13 amino acids. CDR3 protein: CASSYPREYEQYF. CDR3 coding DNA: TGTGCCAGCAGTTACCCGCGGGAGTACGAGCAGTACTTC.

This chain links TRBV18 with TRBJ2-7; 11 nucleotides agree with TRBD1. V trimming: 4 bases; J trimming: 2 bases; junction bases outside the gene matches: 4. This CDR3 is 15 amino acids long. Germline values: CDR1 KGHSH, CDR2 LQKENI. The CDR3 DNA sequence: TGTGCCAGCTCACAGGGGACAGGGGGAACCTACGAGCAGTACTTC. Translation gives CASSQGTGGTYEQYF.

This chain connects TRBV5-1 to TRBJ1-1; 7 bases fit TRBD1. Germline V gene data show CDR1 as SGHRS and CDR2 as YFSETQ. V gave up 0 bases and J gave up 5 bases; unmatched junction bases: 1. The CDR3 length is 13 residues. The CDR3 nucleotides read TGCGCCAGCAGCTTGGAGACAGGGACTGAAGCTTTCTTT. Protein product: CASSLETGTEAFF.

CDR3: CASSTVWAGNSGNTIYF. The CDR3 DNA follows: TGTGCCAGTAGTACTGTTTGGGCGGGGAACTCTGGAAACACCATATATTTT. V gene TRBV19 combines with J gene TRBJ1-3; D is unclear. V was shortened by 4 bases and J by 0 bases, with 16 bases between the two germline ends. The CDR3 is made up of 17 amino acids. The V gene's germline CDR1 is LNHDA and CDR2 SQIVND (reference sequence).

The J gene is TRBJ2-5, the V gene TRBV2; 11 bases match TRBD1. J gave up 5 bases and V 8 bases, and 19 bases lay outside the gene matches. CDR3 length: 18 residues. Germline lookup yields CDR1 SNHLY and CDR2 FYNNEI. The CDR3: CASRAPTKRTGGDETQYF. CDR3 coding DNA: TGTGCCAGCCGCGCACCGACCAAGAGGACAGGGGGCGATGAGACCCAGTACTTC.